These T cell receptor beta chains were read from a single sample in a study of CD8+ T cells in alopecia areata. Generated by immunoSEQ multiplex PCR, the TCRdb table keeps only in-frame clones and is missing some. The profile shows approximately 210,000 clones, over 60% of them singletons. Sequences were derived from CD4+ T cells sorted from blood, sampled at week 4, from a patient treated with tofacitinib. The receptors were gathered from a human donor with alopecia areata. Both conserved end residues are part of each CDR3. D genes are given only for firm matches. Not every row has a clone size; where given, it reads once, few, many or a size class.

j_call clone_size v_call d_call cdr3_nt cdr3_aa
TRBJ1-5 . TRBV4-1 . TGCGCCAGCAGCCCCAATGCAGGCTTTAGCAATCAGCCCCAGCATTTT CASSPNAGFSNQPQHF
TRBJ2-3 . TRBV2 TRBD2 TGTGCCAGCAGCCTCACTAGCGGGGGGGTGTCAGATACGCAGTATTTT CASSLTSGGVSDTQYF
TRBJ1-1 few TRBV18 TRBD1 TGTGCCAGCTACGGACAGGAAAACACTGAAGCTTTCTTT CASYGQENTEAFF
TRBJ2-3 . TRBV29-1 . TGCAGCGTTGGGTCCACAGATACGCAGTATTTT CSVGSTDTQYF
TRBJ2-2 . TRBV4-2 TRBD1 TGTGCCAGCAGCCAAGCTCCGGGACAGGGGGCGCGGGGGGAGCTGTTTTTT CASSQAPGQGARGELFF
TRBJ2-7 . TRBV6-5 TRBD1 TGTGCCAGCAGTAATCCGACAGGGATAGGGTACTTC CASSNPTGIGYF
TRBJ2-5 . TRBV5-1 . TGCGCCAGCAGCGGGGCGGGGGCCTTGTCGGAGACCCAGTACTTC CASSGAGALSETQYF
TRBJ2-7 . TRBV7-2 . TGTGCCAGCAGCTCTCTGGGACAATCGGGCGAGCAGTACTTC CASSSLGQSGEQYF
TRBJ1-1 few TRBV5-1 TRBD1 TGCGCCAGCAGCCTAGGACAGGGGGCGAACACTGAAGCTTTCTTT CASSLGQGANTEAFF
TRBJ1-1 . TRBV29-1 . TGCAGTCCACGGCCGGGGATGAACACTGAAGCTTTCTTT CSPRPGMNTEAFF
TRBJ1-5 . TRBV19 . TGTGCCAGTTCAGACACCTTCAATCAGCCCCAGCATTTT CASSDTFNQPQHF
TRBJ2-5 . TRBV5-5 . TGTGCCAGCAGCTTGACTACGGCCCAAGAGACCCAGTACTTC CASSLTTAQETQYF
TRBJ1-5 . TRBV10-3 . TGTGCCATCAGTGGATCCGGCTATAGCAATCAGCCCCAGCATTTT CAISGSGYSNQPQHF
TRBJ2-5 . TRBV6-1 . TGTGCCAGCCTTCCACTAGGTGCGGTGGAGACCCAGTACTTC CASLPLGAVETQYF
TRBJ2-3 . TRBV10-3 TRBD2 TGTGCCATCAGTTCTAGCGGGGGGGCCGATACGCAGTATTTT CAISSSGGADTQYF
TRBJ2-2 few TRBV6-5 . TGTGCCAGCAGTGGACTTTCCGGCGGGGAGCTGTTTTTT CASSGLSGGELFF
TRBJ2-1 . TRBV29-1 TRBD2 TGCAGCGTTGTTTGGCGGGGGGGCCAAGAGCAGTTCTTC CSVVWRGGQEQFF
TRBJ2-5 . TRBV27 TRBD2 TGTGCCAGCAGTAAAACGGGGGGAGAGACCCAGTACTTC CASSKTGGETQYF
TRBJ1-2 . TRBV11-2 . TGTGCCAGCAGCCCCTTAGGGGGAGGCTATGGCTACACCTTC CASSPLGGGYGYTF
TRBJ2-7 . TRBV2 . TGTGCCAGCAGTGAAAAGGAAGGAGAGCAGTACTTC CASSEKEGEQYF
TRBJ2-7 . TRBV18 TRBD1 TGTGCCAGCTCACGGAATTCCGGGACAGGGGGCGACGAGCAGTACTTC CASSRNSGTGGDEQYF
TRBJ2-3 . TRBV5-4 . TGTGCCAGCAGCACGCCACCCTCTCGCACAGATACGCAGTATTTT CASSTPPSRTDTQYF
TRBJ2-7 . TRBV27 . TGTGCCAGCAGTTTCTCTGCCTCCTACGAGCAGTACTTC CASSFSASYEQYF
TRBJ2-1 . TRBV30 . TGTGCCTGGAGTTTTTCCCAGACCTACAATGAGCAGTTCTTC CAWSFSQTYNEQFF
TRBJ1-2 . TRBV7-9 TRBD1 TGTGCCAGCAGCCCTTGGACAGGGGGAGCTGGCTACACCTTC CASSPWTGGAGYTF
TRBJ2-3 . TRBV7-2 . TGTGCCAGCAGCCCGATGTACGCAGATACGCAGTATTTT CASSPMYADTQYF
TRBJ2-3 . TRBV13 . TGTGCCAGCAGCTTAGGACGCATGGATACGCAGTATTTT CASSLGRMDTQYF
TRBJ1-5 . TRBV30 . TGTGCCTGGAGAACAGGCAATCAGCCCCAGCATTTT CAWRTGNQPQHF
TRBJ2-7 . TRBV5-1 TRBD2 TGCGCCAGCAGCCGCCTTGAAACCGGGACTAGCGAATACGAGCAGTACTTC CASSRLETGTSEYEQYF
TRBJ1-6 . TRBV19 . TGTGCCAGTCGCCCCGGGAGTTTGAGTTCACCCCTCCACTTT CASRPGSLSSPLHF
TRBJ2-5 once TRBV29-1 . TGCAGCGTTGAATTGCAGGCGGGAGAGACCCAGTACTTC CSVELQAGETQYF
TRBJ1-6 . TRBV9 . TGTGCCAGCAGCGCGGGACCGGCTTCACCCCTCCACTTT CASSAGPASPLHF
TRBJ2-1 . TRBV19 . TGTGCCAGTAGTTGGGGGACCTACAATGAGCAGTTCTTC CASSWGTYNEQFF
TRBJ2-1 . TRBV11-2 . TGTGCCAGCAGCTTAGTGCGGGGCAGGGGTGAGCAGTTCTTC CASSLVRGRGEQFF
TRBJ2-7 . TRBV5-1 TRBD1 TGCGCCAGCAGCCGCGGGACAGGATCCTACGAGCAGTACTTC CASSRGTGSYEQYF
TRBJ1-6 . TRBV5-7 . TGTGCCAGCAGCTTGGTTCAGGGAAAATCACCCCTCCACTTT CASSLVQGKSPLHF
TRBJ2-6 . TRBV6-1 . TGTGCCAGCAGTGAACGGCTCTCTGGGGCCAACGTCCTGACTTTC CASSERLSGANVLTF
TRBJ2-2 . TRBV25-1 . TGTGCCAGCAGTGAACCGAACACCGGGGAGCTGTTTTTT CASSEPNTGELFF
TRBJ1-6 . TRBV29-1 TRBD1 TGCAGCGCCTTGACAGGGGCGGATTCACCCCTCCACTTT CSALTGADSPLHF
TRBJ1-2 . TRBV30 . TGTGCCTGGAGTGTACCCCCCCGGGGCTATGGCTACACCTTC CAWSVPPRGYGYTF
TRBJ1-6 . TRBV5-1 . TGCGCCAGCAGCTCACACGTCCGGACATCCGGACCCCTCCACTTT CASSSHVRTSGPLHF
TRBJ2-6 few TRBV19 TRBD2 TGTGCCAGTAACACCCGGCCAGCGGGGCCCGCTGGGGCCAACGTCCTGACTTTC CASNTRPAGPAGANVLTF
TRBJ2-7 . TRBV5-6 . TGTGCCAGCAGGACCAACGGTTTCATGAACTACGAGCAGTACTTC CASRTNGFMNYEQYF
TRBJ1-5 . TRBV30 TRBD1 TGTGCCTGGAGTGTCCGACAGGGAGCAGGCCAGCCCCAGCATTTT CAWSVRQGAGQPQHF
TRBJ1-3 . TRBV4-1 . TGCGCCAGCAGCCAAGACGCCACAGTCTCTGGAAACACCATATATTTT CASSQDATVSGNTIYF
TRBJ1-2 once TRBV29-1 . TGCAGCGTTGAAGGCTCTCCCTATGGCTACACCTTC CSVEGSPYGYTF
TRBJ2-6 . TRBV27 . TGTGCCAGCAGTTTAGGGCAGGGCGTCTCTGGGGCCAACGTCCTGACTTTC CASSLGQGVSGANVLTF
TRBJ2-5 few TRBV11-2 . TGTGCCAGCAGCCGCACTCAAGAGACCCAGTACTTC CASSRTQETQYF
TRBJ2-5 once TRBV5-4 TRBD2 TGTGCCAGCAGCCCGACTAGCGGGAGCGAAGAGACCCAGTACTTC CASSPTSGSEETQYF
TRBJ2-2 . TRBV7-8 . TGTGCCAGCAGCCCGCGGGAAACCGGGGAGCTGTTTTTT CASSPRETGELFF
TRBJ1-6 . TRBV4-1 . TGCGCCAGCAGCCAAGTTCCCAGCTCCTATAATTCACCCCTCCACTTT CASSQVPSSYNSPLHF
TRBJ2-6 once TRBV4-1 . TGCGCCAGCAGCCAAGAGGGATTTGGGGCCAACGTCCTGACTTTC CASSQEGFGANVLTF
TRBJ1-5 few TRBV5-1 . TGCGCCAGCAGCTTGATCCCCGGCGGCAATCAGCCCCAGCATTTT CASSLIPGGNQPQHF
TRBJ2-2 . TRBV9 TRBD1 TGTGCCAGCAATCCGCAGGGGGCCGCCGGGGAGCTGTTTTTT CASNPQGAAGELFF
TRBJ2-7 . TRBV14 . TGTGCCAGCAGCCAAGATCGACAGAGCCACGAGCAGTACTTC CASSQDRQSHEQYF
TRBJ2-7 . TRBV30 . TGTGCGTCTGACAGTCCCAACTCCTACGAGCAGTACTTC CASDSPNSYEQYF
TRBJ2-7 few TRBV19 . TGTGCCAGTATAATTGGACCGGCCTACGAGCAGTACTTC CASIIGPAYEQYF
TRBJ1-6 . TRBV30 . TGTGCCTGGATTAAACAGGACCTTAATTCACCCCTCCACTTT CAWIKQDLNSPLHF